These 23 T cell receptor beta chains were all obtained from the same sample, sequenced in a study of shared clonotypes between healthy human individuals. Clones were sequenced by immunoSEQ multiplex PCR, and TCRdb holds only the in-frame ones, with some missing. Here the sample spans approximately 1.9 million clones, 93% being singletons. Naivety among CD8 cells was defined by CD45RO negativity and positive CCR7 selection, thereby excluding terminally differentiated effector memory CD45RA+ cells. Sequenced material: naive CD8+ T cells from PBMCs. The receptor source for this set is a man aged 18 to 30 in good health. Some clones in this sample may be carry-over from other donors' samples.

The chain joins TRBV6-5 to TRBJ2-7, with unresolved D. Trimming left V 4 bases short and J 3 bases short, with 19 bases between. In germline, CDR1 is MNHEY, CDR2 SVGAGI. The CDR3 is made up of 16 amino acids. CDR3 amino acids: CASSSWIGSPNYEQYF. CDR3 sequence (DNA): TGTGCCAGCAGTTCATGGATCGGCTCCCCAAACTACGAGCAGTACTTC.

This clone was counted a few times. The chain combines TRBV2 with TRBJ2-7, with 10 bases that match TRBD1. The CDR3 runs to 14 residues. Germline assignment: CDR1 SNHLY and CDR2 FYNNEI. The J segment lost 3 bases and the V segment lost 6 bases, leaving 5 bases of the junction unmatched. The CDR3 spells CASRDRDRGYEQYF. The DNA for the CDR3 is TGTGCCAGCAGAGACCGGGACAGGGGCTACGAGCAGTACTTC.

The J gene is TRBJ1-1, the V gene TRBV27; no firm D call. The CDR3 spans 16 residues. Trimming removed 5 bases from V and 2 bases from J, with 18 bases in between. The germline gives CDR1 MNHEY, CDR2 SMNVEV (reference sequence). The CDR3 sequence: CASSPRRVAFNTEAFF. The CDR3 DNA is TGTGCCAGCAGTCCACGCCGGGTGGCCTTTAACACTGAAGCTTTCTTT.

The chain employs TRBV7-9 and TRBJ2-1; D unclear. Trimming took off 7 bases at V and 10 bases at J, with 11 bases between the two ends. This CDR3 spans 11 amino acids. Per the germline V gene, CDR1 is SEHNR and CDR2 is FQNEAQ (reference sequence). The CDR3 bases are TGTGCCAGCATACTCGGTGAAGAGCAGTTCTTC. Translation: CASILGEEQFF.

To note about this clone: A much bigger clone sits one base away, suggesting this may be a read error. Other DNA sequences within the sample encode an identical CDR3. The rearrangement joins TRBV9 to TRBJ2-3; 8 bases line up with TRBD2. With V trimmed by 0 bases and J by 3 bases, 0 bases remained unmatched. Looked up from germline, CDR1 is SGDLS and CDR2 is YYNGEE. The CDR3 is 14 residues long. CDR3 bases: TGTGCCAGCAGCGTAGGCGGGAGGACAGATACGCAGTATTTT. Translation gives CASSVGGRTDTQYF. Full variable domain (outside the CDR3, taken from reference TRBV9 and TRBJ2-3): DSGVTQTPKHLITATGQRVTLRCSPRSGDLSVYWYQQSLDQGLQFLIQYYNGEERAKGNILERFSAQQFPDLHSELNLSSLELGDSALYFCASSVGGRTDTQYFGPGTRLTVL.

This rearrangement joins TRBV19 to TRBJ1-1, with no clear D. Germline V gene lookup returns CDR1 LNHDA and CDR2 SQIVND (reference sequence). The CDR3 is 12 residues long. Trimming shortened V by 3 bases and J by 1 base, and 3 bases separated the two germline ends. The CDR3 DNA is TGTGCCAGTAGTATGTGGAACACTGAAGCTTTCTTT. Protein product: CASSMWNTEAFF.

V is TRBV28 and J is TRBJ1-1, with 8 bases matching TRBD1. This CDR3 comprises 16 residues. CDR1 MDHEN and CDR2 SYDVKM come from the germline V gene. Trimming cost V 2 bases and J 3 bases; bases outside gene matches: 8. The CDR3 DNA reads TGTGCCAGCAGTTTAGGCCCCTACAGGGGGGACACTGAAGCTTTCTTT. This sequence encodes CASSLGPYRGDTEAFF. The whole variable domain, filled in from reference TRBV28 and TRBJ1-1, reads DVKVTQSSRYLVKRTGEKVFLECVQDMDHENMFWYRQDPGLGLRLIYFSYDVKMKEKGDIPEGYSVSREKKERFSLILESASTNQTSMYLCASSLGPYRGDTEAFFGQGTRLTVV.

CDR3 amino acids: CASSPPLGLYEQYF. The CDR3 region has the DNA TGTGCCAGCAGCCCCCCCCTGGGACTCTACGAGCAGTACTTC. The chain couples TRBV11-2 to TRBJ2-7; tentative D call: TRBD2 (6 bases). Germline V CDR1 and CDR2: SGHAT, FQNNGV. The CDR3 consists of 14 residues. Trimming left V 5 bases short and J 3 bases short, with 14 bases between.

The genes are TRBV30 and TRBJ2-7; D possibly corresponds to TRBD1 (6 bases). CDR1 GTSNPN and CDR2 SVGIG come from the germline V gene (reference sequence). CDR3 length: 16 amino acids. Trimming pared 4 bases from V and 2 bases from J, leaving 21 bases between. The CDR3 DNA is TGTGCCTGGAAAGAATCTCAGGGGTGGGGCCCCTACGAGCAGTACTTC. Translating it yields CAWKESQGWGPYEQYF.

The rearrangement links TRBV5-6 to TRBJ2-2; D gene unclear. Looked up from germline, CDR1 is SGHDT and CDR2 is YYEEEE. Trimming left V 4 bases short and J 6 bases short, with 4 bases between. This CDR3 region has 11 residues. For the CDR3, the DNA is TGTGCCAGCAGCCGCGCCGGGGAGCTGTTTTTT. As protein: CASSRAGELFF.

V gene TRBV7-8 combines with J gene TRBJ2-7; no reliable D call. Trimming left V 4 bases short and J 3 bases short, with 13 bases between. CDR3 length: 14 amino acids. Germline CDR1 reads SGHVS; CDR2 reads FQNEAQ. The DNA for the CDR3 is TGTGCCAGCAGCTCCACTGCCCCGGGCTACGAGCAGTACTTC. This gives the protein CASSSTAPGYEQYF. Based on the CDR3 plus reference TRBV7-8 and TRBJ2-7, the full variable domain is GAGVSQSPRYKVAKRGQDVALRCDPISGHVSLFWYQQALGQGPEFLTYFQNEAQLDKSGLPSDRFFAERPEGSVSTLKIQRTQQEDSAVYLCASSSTAPGYEQYFGPGTRLTVT.

The chain recombines TRBV5-8 with TRBJ2-1; TRBD2 matches 9 bases. The CDR3 is 14 amino acids. Trimming cost V 4 bases and J 11 bases; bases outside gene matches: 10. CDR1 and CDR2 from the germline V gene are SGHTS and YDEGEE. The CDR3 sequence: CASSVIYSSGKQFF. The CDR3 DNA reads as TGTGCCAGCAGCGTTATTTACTCTAGCGGGAAGCAGTTCTTC.

Worth noting for this clone: Within the sample, other DNA sequences also encode this same CDR3. This chain connects TRBV7-8 to TRBJ1-1; D not certain. Trimming removed 1 base from V and 5 bases from J, with 11 bases in between. The CDR3 runs 14 residues. CDR1 and CDR2 (germline): SGHVS, FQNEAQ. In DNA, the CDR3 is TGTGCCAGCAGCTTAGGGGGTTCAGGAACTGAAGCTTTCTTT. Translating it yields CASSLGGSGTEAFF. Drawing the rest from reference TRBV7-8 and TRBJ1-1, the complete variable domain is GAGVSQSPRYKVAKRGQDVALRCDPISGHVSLFWYQQALGQGPEFLTYFQNEAQLDKSGLPSDRFFAERPEGSVSTLKIQRTQQEDSAVYLCASSLGGSGTEAFFGQGTRLTVV.

The V and J genes are TRBV19 and TRBJ2-7, with 7 positions matching TRBD2. V lost 4 bases and J lost 1; bases outside the gene matches: 10. The length of the CDR3 is 16 residues. Per the germline V gene, CDR1 is LNHDA and CDR2 is SQIVND (reference sequence). The CDR3 DNA reads as TGTGCCAGTAGTAACCCTTGGCGGGAGACGTCCTACGAGCAGTACTTC. Amino acid sequence: CASSNPWRETSYEQYF.

J is TRBJ2-1 and V is TRBV6-4, with D uncertain. V was cut by 4 bases and J by 6 bases, with 10 bases left in between. Looked up from germline, CDR1 is MRHNA and CDR2 is SNTAGT. CDR3 length: 13 amino acids. In DNA, the CDR3 is TGTGCCAGCAGTGTGCTCTTTGGCAATGAGCAGTTCTTC. Its protein is CASSVLFGNEQFF.

The rearrangement joins TRBV5-4 to TRBJ2-5; 10 positions agree with TRBD2. The CDR3 loop spans 14 amino acids. The V gene's germline CDR1 is SGHNT and CDR2 YYREEE (reference sequence). V dropped 4 bases and J dropped 6; count of bases not matched to a gene: 6. The CDR3 DNA is TGTGCCAGCAGCCAGGGACTAGCGATGAAGACCCAGTACTTC. This gives the protein CASSQGLAMKTQYF.

The V gene is TRBV4-1, the J gene TRBJ1-1; D is unclear. This CDR3 comprises 15 residues. The V end was cut by 1 base, the J end by 0 bases, with 9 bases between. Germline lookup yields CDR1 MGHRA and CDR2 YSYEKL. The CDR3 DNA sequence: TGCGCCAGCAGCCAAGTGGGTGACATGAACACTGAAGCTTTCTTT. Amino acids: CASSQVGDMNTEAFF.

This clone was observed a few times. Other DNA sequences in the same sample also yield this CDR3. The rearrangement links TRBV9 to TRBJ1-5; no clear D. The germline V and J ends were trimmed by 0 bases and 1 base, with 5 bases remaining between them. The CDR3 contains 14 residues. The germline V gene encodes CDR1 SGDLS and CDR2 YYNGEE. CDR3 nucleotides: TGTGCCAGCAGCGTAGGAGACAGCAATCAGCCCCAGCATTTT. Translating gives CASSVGDSNQPQHF.

The J gene is TRBJ1-5, the V gene TRBV5-1; D ambiguous. The CDR3 sequence is 14 residues long. Germline V gene data show CDR1 as SGHRS and CDR2 as YFSETQ. V lost 5 bases and J lost 6, with 15 bases in between. In nucleotides, the CDR3 is TGCGCCAGCAGTCCCTGGATCGGAGGTCAGCCCCAGCATTTT. Translated: CASSPWIGGQPQHF.

This chain connects TRBV5-8 to TRBJ1-5; D might be TRBD1 (5 bases). Trimming cost V 6 bases and J 0 bases, with 13 bases left between them. Germline V CDR1 and CDR2: SGHTS, YDEGEE. The CDR3 runs to 15 residues. DNA of the CDR3: TGTGCCAGCACCACCGACAGATATAGCAATCAGCCCCAGCATTTT. Translation gives CASTTDRYSNQPQHF.

Comments on this clone: Within the sample, other DNA sequences also encode this same CDR3. The J gene is TRBJ1-1, the V gene TRBV19; D is unclear. The V gene lost 8 bases and the J gene lost 2 bases, with 9 bases spanning the gap. The germline V gene has CDR1 LNHDA and CDR2 SQIVND (reference sequence). This CDR3 spans 12 amino acids. The CDR3 bases are TGTGCCAGTCGGACGGGAAACACTGAAGCTTTCTTT. It codes for CASRTGNTEAFF. Complete variable domain (other parts from reference TRBV19 and TRBJ1-1): DGGITQSPKYLFRKEGQNVTLSCEQNLNHDAMYWYRQDPGQGLRLIYYSQIVNDFQKGDIAEGYSVSREKKESFPLTVTSAQKNPTAFYLCASRTGNTEAFFGQGTRLTVV.

The chain employs TRBV6-5 and TRBJ1-5, with no clear D. Germline V CDR1 and CDR2: MNHEY, SVGAGI. Deletions cut 3 bases from V and 15 bases from J, with 18 bases between. This CDR3 is 13 amino acids long. The CDR3 coding sequence is TGTGCCAGCAGTTATTCCGTCGGAATGTCCACGCATTTT. Amino acids: CASSYSVGMSTHF.

The chain uses TRBV30 and TRBJ2-7; 8 nucleotides agree with TRBD2. Germline-derived CDR1 and CDR2 are GTSNPN and SVGIG (reference sequence). This CDR3 comprises 14 residues. Germline trimming cut 2 bases from V and 4 bases from J; bases unmatched to any gene: 7. This CDR3 is CAWSFTSGLYEQYF. The CDR3, as DNA: TGTGCCTGGAGTTTCACTAGCGGACTTTACGAGCAGTACTTC.